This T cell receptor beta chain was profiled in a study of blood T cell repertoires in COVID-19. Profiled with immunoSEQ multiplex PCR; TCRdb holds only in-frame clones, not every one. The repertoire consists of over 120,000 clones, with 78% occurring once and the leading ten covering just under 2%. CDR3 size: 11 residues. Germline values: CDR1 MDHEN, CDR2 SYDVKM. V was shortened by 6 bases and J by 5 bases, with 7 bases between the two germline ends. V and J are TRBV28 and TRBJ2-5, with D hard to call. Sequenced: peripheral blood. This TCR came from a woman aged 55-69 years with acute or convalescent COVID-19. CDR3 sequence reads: CASRRRETQYF. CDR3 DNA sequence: TGTGCCAGCAGGCGCCGGGAGACCCAGTACTTC.